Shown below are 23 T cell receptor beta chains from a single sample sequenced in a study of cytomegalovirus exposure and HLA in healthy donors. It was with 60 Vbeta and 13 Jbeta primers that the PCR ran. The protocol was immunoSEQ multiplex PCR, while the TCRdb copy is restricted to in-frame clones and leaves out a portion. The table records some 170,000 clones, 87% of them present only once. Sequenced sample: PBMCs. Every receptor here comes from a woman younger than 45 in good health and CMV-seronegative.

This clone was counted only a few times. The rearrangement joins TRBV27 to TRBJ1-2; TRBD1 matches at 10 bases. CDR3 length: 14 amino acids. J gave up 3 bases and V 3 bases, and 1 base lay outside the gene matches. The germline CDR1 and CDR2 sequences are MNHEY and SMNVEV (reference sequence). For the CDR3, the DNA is TGTGCCAGCAGTTTCGGACAGGGGGACTATGGCTACACCTTC. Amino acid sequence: CASSFGQGDYGYTF.

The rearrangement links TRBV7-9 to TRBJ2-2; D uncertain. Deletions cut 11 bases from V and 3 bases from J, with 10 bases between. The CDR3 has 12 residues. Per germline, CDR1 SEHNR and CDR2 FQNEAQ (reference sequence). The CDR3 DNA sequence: TGTGCCCTCCCGGGTGACACCGGGGAGCTGTTTTTT. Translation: CALPGDTGELFF.

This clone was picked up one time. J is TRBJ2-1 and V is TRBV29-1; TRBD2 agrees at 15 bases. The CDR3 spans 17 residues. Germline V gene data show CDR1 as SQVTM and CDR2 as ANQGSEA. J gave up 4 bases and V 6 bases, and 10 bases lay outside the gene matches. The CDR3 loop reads CSVLGLAGGPVYNEQFF. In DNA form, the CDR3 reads TGCAGCGTGCTAGGACTAGCGGGGGGGCCGGTATACAATGAGCAGTTCTTC.

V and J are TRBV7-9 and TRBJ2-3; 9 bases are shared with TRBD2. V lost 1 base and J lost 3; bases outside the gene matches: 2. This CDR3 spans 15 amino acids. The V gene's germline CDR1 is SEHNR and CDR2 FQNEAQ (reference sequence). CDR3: CASSLGLADTDTQYF. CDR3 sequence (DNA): TGTGCCAGCAGCTTAGGACTAGCGGATACAGATACGCAGTATTTT.

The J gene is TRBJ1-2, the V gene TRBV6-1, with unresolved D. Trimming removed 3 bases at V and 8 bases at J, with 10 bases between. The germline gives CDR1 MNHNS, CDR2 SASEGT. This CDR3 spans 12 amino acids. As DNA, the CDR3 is TGTGCCAGCAGTGAGGCCCCGCCGGGCTACACCTTC. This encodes CASSEAPPGYTF.

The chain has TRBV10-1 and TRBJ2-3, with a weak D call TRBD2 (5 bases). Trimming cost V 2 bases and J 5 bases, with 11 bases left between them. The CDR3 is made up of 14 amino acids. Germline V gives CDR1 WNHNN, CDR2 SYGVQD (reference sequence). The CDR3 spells CASSEPGVQDTQYF. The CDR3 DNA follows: TGCGCCAGCAGTGAGCCCGGGGTTCAAGATACGCAGTATTTT.

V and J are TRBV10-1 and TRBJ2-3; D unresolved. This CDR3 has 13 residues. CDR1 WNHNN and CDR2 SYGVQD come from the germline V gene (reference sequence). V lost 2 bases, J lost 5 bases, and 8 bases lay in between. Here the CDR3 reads CASSESPVDTQYF. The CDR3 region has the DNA TGCGCCAGCAGTGAGAGCCCCGTAGATACGCAGTATTTT.

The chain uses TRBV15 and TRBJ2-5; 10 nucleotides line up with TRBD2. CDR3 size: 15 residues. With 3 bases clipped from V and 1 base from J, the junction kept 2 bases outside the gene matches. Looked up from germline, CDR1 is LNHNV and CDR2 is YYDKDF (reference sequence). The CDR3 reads CATSRWTSGQETQYF. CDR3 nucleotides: TGTGCCACCAGCAGGTGGACTAGCGGCCAAGAGACCCAGTACTTC.

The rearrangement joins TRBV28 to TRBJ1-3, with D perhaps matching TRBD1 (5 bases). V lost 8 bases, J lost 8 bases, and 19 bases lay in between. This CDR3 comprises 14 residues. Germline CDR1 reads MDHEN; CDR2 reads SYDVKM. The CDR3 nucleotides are TGTGCCAGCTCCCCGCCGGGGGTGTCGTACACCATATATTTT. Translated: CASSPPGVSYTIYF.

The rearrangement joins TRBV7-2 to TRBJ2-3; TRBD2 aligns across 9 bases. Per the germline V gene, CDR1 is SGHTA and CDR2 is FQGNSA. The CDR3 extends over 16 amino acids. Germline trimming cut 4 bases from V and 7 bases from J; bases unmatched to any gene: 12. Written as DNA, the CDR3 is TGTGCCAGCAGCTCGGGACTAGCCGGTCTTCTAAATACGCAGTATTTT. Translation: CASSSGLAGLLNTQYF.

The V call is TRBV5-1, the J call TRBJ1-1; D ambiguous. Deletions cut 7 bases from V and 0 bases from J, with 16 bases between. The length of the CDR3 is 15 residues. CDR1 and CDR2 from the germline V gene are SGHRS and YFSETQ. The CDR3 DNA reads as TGCGCCAGCTCCGTTCGAACAGCTATGAACACTGAAGCTTTCTTT. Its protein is CASSVRTAMNTEAFF. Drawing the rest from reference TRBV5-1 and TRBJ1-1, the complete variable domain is KAGVTQTPRYLIKTRGQQVTLSCSPISGHRSVSWYQQTPGQGLQFLFEYFSETQRNKGNFPGRFSGRQFSNSRSEMNVSTLELGDSALYLCASSVRTAMNTEAFFGQGTRLTVV.

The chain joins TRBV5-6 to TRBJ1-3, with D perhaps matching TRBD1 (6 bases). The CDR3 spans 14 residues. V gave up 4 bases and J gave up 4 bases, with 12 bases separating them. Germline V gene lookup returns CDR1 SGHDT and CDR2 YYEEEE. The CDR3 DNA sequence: TGTGCCAGCAGCAAAACAGGGACGGGAAACACCATATATTTT. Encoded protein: CASSKTGTGNTIYF.

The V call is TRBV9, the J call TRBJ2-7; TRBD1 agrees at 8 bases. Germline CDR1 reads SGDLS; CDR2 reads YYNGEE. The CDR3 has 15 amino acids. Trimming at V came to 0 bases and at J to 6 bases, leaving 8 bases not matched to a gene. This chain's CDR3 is CASSVGEAGGGEQYF. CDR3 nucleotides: TGTGCCAGCAGCGTAGGGGAGGCAGGGGGCGGCGAGCAGTACTTC.

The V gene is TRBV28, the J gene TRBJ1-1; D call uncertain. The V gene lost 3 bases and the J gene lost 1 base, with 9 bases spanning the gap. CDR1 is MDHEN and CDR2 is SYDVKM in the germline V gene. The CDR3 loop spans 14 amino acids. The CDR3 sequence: CASSFPGRNTEAFF. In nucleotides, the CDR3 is TGTGCCAGCAGTTTTCCCGGTAGGAACACTGAAGCTTTCTTT.

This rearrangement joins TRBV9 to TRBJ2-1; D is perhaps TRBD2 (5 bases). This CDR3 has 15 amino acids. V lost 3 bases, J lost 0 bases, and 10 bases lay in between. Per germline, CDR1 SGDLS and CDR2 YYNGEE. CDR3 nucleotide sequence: TGTGCCAGCAGCGATATAGGGAGCTCCTACAATGAGCAGTTCTTC. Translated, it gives CASSDIGSSYNEQFF.

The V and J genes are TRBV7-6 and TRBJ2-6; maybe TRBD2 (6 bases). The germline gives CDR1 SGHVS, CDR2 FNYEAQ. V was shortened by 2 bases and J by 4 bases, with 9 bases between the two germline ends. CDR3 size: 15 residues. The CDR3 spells CASSLYGGGANVLTF. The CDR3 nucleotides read TGTGCCAGCAGCTTATACGGAGGGGGGGCCAACGTCCTGACTTTC.

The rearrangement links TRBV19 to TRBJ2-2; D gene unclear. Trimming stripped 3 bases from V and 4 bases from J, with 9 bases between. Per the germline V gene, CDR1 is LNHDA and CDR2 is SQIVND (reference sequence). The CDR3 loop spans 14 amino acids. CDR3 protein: CASSMWRSTGELFF. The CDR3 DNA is TGTGCCAGTAGTATGTGGCGGAGCACCGGGGAGCTGTTTTTT. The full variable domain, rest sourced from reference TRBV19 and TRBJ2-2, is DGGITQSPKYLFRKEGQNVTLSCEQNLNHDAMYWYRQDPGQGLRLIYYSQIVNDFQKGDIAEGYSVSREKKESFPLTVTSAQKNPTAFYLCASSMWRSTGELFFGEGSRLTVL.

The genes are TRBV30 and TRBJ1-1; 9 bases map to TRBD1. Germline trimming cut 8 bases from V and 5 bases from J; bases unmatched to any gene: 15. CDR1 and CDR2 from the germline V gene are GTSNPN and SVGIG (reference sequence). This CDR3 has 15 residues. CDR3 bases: TGTGCCGCTAAACAGGGGGCTATAGTGGAAACTGAAGCTTTCTTT. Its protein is CAAKQGAIVETEAFF.

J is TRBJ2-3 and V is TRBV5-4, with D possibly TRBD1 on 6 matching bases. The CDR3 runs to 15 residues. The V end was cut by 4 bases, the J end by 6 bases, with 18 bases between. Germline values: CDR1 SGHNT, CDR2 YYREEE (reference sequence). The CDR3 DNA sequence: TGTGCCAGCAGCAAGACCGGCCGTCAGGGGGATACGCAGTATTTT. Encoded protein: CASSKTGRQGDTQYF.

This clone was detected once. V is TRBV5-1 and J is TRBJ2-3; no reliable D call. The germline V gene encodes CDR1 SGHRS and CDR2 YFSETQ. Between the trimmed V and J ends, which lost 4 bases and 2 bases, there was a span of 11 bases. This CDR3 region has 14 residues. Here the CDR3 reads CASSARWATDTQYF. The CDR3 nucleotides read TGCGCCAGCAGCGCCCGTTGGGCCACAGATACGCAGTATTTT.

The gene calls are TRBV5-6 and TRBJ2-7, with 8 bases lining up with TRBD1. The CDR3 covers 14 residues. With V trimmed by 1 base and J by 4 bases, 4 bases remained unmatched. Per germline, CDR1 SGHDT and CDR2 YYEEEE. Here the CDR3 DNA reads TGTGCCAGCAGCTTGCAGGGGGCCCCTTACGAGCAGTACTTC. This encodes CASSLQGAPYEQYF.

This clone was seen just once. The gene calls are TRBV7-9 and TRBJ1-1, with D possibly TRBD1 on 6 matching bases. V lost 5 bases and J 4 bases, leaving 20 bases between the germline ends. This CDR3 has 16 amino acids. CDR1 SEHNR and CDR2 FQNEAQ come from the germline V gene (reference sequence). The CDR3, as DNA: TGTGCCAGCAGCCCCCGTTCGGCAGGGGAGAGCACTGAAGCTTTCTTT. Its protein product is CASSPRSAGESTEAFF.

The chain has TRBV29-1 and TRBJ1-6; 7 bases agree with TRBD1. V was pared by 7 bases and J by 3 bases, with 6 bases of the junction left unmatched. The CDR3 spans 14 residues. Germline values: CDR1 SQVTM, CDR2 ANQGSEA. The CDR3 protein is CSARDSRYNSPLHF. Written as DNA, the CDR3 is TGCAGCGCTAGGGACAGCCGCTATAATTCACCCCTCCACTTT.